This T cell receptor (beta chain) was retrieved from a study of T cell repertoires in cytomegalovirus infection. Study-wide context: Well-studied HLA-B-restricted epitopes and recently identified HLA-C-restricted epitopes of CMV were both used in the study. Matching HLA type, along with CMV infection, was indicated by public TCR beta signatures. Study findings and constraints: There were HLA-C-restricted CMV-specific TCR beta clonotypes dominating the ex vivo response.

This CDR3 contains 15 residues. Trimming removed 1 base from V and 0 bases from J, with 8 bases in between. Germline CDR1 is SGHKS and CDR2 is YYEKEE (reference sequence). Each CDR3 protein gets one entry after TCRdb re-called the reads with MiXCR. The data show tens of thousands of distinct CDR3 sequences, about 26% seen once. This clonotype was counted between two and nine times. Its antigen is not known. This receptor was taken from a human donor in good health (CMV status not recorded). Some clones in this sample may be carry-over from other donors' samples. The specimen comprised CD8+ T cells from cultured PBMCs, sampled from culture after CMV antigen stimulation. The V call is TRBV5-5, the J call TRBJ1-5; no definite D call. In nucleotides, the CDR3 is TGTGCCAGCAGCTTGCGTGGCAATAGCAATCAGCCCCAGCATTTT. Translation gives CASSLRGNSNQPQHF.